This record covers a single T cell receptor beta chain. The antigen is undetermined. This CDR3 comprises 15 residues. Trimming removed 3 bases from V and 5 bases from J, with 14 bases in between. Germline V gene data show CDR1 as MNHNS and CDR2 as SASEGT. This record comes from a study of T cell responses to AZD1222 COVID-19 vaccine. Notes on the study in general: Recipients of two AZD1222 doses showed rising Spike-specific TCR breadth and depth. Spike as a whole was targeted by vaccine-associated CD4 TCRs, dominant at 160-218 and 743-854. In the spike-specific TCR repertoire, nearly half reportedly target unmutated variant regions.

TCRdb's copy holds only in-frame clones and misses some; the assay was immunoSEQ multiplex PCR. The sample has roughly 140,000 clones; 90% to 95% are singletons. This TCR was recovered from an adult who received the AZD1222 COVID-19 vaccine. The rearrangement uses TRBV6-1 and TRBJ2-1, with D perhaps given as TRBD1 or TRBD2 (5 bases each). The specimen was peripheral blood, collected 28 days after the second AZD1222 dose. The DNA for the CDR3 is TGTGCCAGCAGTGATGTGGGACGGCAAAACAATGAGCAGTTCTTC. Translating it yields CASSDVGRQNNEQFF.